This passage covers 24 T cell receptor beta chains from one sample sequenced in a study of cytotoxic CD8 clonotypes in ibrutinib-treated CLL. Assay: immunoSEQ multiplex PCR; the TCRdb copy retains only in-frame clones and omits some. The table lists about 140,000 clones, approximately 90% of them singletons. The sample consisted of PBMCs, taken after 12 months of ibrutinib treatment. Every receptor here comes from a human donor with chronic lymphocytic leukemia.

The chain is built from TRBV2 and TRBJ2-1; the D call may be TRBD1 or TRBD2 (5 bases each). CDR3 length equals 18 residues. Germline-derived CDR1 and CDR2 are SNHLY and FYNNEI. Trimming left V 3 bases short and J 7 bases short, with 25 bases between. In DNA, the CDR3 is TGTGCCAGCAGTGACCCAAACCGATTACGGCAGAGGGGAAATGAGCAGTTCTTC. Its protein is CASSDPNRLRQRGNEQFF.

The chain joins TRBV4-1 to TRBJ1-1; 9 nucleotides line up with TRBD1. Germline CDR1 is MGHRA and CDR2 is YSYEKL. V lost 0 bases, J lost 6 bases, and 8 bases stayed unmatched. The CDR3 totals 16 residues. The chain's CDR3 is CASSQDLGQGKPEAFF. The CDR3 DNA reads TGCGCCAGCAGCCAAGATTTGGGACAGGGCAAGCCTGAAGCTTTCTTT.

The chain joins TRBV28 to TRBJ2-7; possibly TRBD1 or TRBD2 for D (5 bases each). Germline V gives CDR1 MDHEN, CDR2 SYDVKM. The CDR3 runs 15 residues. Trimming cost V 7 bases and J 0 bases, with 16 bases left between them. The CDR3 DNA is TGTGCCAGCACAATCCACTCCGGGACCTCCTACGAGCAGTACTTC. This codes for CASTIHSGTSYEQYF.

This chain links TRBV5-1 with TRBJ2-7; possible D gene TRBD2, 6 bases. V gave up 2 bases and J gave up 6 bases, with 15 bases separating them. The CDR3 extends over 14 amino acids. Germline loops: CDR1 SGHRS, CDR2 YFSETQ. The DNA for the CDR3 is TGCGCCAGCAGCTTCGGAGGGACGGTCCCCGAGCAGTACTTC. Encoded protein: CASSFGGTVPEQYF.

In DNA, the CDR3 is TGTGCCAGCACTGACAGGGGTCTCTACGAGCAGTACTTC. It yields the protein CASTDRGLYEQYF. This chain joins TRBV2 and TRBJ2-7; 8 bases line up with TRBD1. Per the germline V gene, CDR1 is SNHLY and CDR2 is FYNNEI. This CDR3 is 13 amino acids long. The V gene end was trimmed by 7 bases and the J gene end by 3 bases; junction bases not matched to a gene: 5.

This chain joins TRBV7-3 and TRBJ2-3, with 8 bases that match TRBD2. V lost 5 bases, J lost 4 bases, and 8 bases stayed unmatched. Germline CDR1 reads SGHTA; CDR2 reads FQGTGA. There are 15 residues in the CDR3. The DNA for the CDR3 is TGTGCCAGCAGCCCCGGGAGCGGGAGCGCAGATACGCAGTATTTT. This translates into CASSPGSGSADTQYF.

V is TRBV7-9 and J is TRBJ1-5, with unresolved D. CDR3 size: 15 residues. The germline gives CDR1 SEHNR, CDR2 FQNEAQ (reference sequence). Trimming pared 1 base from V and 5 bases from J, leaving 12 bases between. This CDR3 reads CASSLVAPKDQPQHF. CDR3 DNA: TGTGCCAGCAGCTTAGTTGCTCCAAAGGATCAGCCCCAGCATTTT.

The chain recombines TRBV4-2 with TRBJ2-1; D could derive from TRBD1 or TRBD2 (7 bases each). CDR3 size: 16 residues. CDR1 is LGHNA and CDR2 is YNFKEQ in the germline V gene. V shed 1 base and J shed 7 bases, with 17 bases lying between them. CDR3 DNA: TGTGCCAGCAGCCAAGTGGGGCAGGGGGAGGGAAATGAGCAGTTCTTC. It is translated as CASSQVGQGEGNEQFF.

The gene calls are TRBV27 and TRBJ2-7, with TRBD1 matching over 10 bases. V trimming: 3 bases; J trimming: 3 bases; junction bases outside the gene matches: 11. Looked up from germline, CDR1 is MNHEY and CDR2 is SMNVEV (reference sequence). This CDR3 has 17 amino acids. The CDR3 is CASSLGTGDALGYEQYF. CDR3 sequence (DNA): TGTGCCAGCAGTTTGGGGACAGGGGATGCCCTAGGCTACGAGCAGTACTTC.

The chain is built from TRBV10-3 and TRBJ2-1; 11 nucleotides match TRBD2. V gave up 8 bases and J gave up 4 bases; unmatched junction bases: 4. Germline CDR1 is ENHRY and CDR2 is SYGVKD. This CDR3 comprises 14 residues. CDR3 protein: CAIAGTSGYNEQFF. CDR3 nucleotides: TGTGCCATCGCCGGGACTAGCGGATACAATGAGCAGTTCTTC.

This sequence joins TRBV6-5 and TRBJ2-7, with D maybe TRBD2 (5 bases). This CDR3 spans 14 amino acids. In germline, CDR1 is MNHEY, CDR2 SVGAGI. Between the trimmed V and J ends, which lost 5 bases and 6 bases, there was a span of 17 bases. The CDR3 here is CASSPRSLAAEQYF. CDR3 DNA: TGTGCCAGCAGTCCCAGAAGCCTAGCAGCCGAGCAGTACTTC.

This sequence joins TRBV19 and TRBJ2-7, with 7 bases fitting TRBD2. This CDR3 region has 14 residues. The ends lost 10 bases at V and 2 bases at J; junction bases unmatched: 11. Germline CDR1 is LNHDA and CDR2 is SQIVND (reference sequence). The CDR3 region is CAIPATGTTYEQYF. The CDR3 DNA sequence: TGTGCCATTCCCGCGACCGGGACTACCTACGAGCAGTACTTC.

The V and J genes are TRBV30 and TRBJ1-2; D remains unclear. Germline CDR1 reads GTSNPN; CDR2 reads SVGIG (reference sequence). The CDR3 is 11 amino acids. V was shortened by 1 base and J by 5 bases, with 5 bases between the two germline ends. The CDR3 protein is CAWSADYGYTF. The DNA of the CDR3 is TGTGCCTGGAGTGCGGATTATGGCTACACCTTC.

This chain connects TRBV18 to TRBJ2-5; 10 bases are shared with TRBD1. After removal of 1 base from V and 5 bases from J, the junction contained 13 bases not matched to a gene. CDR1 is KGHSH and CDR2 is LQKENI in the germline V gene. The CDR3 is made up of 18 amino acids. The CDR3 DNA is TGTGCCAGCTCACCACTCCCGAATCTAGGACAGGGGGTCGAGACCCAGTACTTC. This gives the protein CASSPLPNLGQGVETQYF.

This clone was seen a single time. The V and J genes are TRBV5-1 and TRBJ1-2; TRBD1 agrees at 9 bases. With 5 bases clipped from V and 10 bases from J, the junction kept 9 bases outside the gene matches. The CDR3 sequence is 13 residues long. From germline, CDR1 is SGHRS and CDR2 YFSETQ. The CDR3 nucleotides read TGCGCCAGCAGGGACGGGACAGGGTCCCCCTACACCTTC. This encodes CASRDGTGSPYTF.

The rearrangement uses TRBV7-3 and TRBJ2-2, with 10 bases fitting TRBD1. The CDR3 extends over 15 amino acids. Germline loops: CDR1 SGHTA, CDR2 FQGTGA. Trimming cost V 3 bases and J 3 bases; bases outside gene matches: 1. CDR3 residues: CASSLGTGDTGELFF. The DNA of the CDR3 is TGTGCCAGCAGCTTGGGGACAGGGGACACCGGGGAGCTGTTTTTT. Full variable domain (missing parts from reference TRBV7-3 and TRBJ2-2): GAGVSQTPSNKVTEKGKYVELRCDPISGHTALYWYRQSLGQGPEFLIYFQGTGAADDSGLPNDRFFAVRPEGSVSTLKIQRTERGDSAVYLCASSLGTGDTGELFFGEGSRLTVL.

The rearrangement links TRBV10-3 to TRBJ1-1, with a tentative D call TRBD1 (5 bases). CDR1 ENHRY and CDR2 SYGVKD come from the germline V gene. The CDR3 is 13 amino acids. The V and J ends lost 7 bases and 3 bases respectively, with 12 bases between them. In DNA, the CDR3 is TGTGCCATCACTGGGGAGGGGTACACTGAAGCTTTCTTT. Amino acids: CAITGEGYTEAFF.

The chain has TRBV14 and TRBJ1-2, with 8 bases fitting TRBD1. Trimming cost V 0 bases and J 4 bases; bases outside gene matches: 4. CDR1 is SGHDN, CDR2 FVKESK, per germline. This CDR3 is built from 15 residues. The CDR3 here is CASSQDLTGAYGYTF. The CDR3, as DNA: TGTGCCAGCAGCCAAGATCTGACAGGGGCCTATGGCTACACCTTC.

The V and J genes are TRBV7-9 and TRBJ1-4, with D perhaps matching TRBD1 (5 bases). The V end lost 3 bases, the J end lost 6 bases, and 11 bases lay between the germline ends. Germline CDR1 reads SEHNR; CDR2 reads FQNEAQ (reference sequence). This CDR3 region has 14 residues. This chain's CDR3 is CASSFRTGDEKLFF. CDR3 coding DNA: TGTGCCAGCAGCTTCCGGACGGGGGATGAAAAACTGTTTTTT.

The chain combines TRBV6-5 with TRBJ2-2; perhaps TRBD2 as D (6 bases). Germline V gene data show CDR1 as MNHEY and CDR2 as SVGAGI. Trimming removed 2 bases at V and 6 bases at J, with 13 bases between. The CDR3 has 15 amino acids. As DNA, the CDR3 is TGTGCCAGCAGTTACCCCGGCCCGGGAGCCGGGGAGCTGTTTTTT. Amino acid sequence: CASSYPGPGAGELFF.

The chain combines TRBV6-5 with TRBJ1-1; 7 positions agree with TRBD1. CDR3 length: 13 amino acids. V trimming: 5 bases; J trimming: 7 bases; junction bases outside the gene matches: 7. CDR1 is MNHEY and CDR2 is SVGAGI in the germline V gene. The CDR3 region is CASSLQGDGEAFF. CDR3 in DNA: TGTGCCAGCAGTCTGCAGGGGGACGGTGAAGCTTTCTTT.

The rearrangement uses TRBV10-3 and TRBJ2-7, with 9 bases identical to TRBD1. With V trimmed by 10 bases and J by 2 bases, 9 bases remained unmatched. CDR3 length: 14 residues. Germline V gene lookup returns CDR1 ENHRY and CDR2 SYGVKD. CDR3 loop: CATGRGTGTYEQYF. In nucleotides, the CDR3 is TGTGCCACCGGCAGGGGGACAGGGACCTACGAGCAGTACTTC.

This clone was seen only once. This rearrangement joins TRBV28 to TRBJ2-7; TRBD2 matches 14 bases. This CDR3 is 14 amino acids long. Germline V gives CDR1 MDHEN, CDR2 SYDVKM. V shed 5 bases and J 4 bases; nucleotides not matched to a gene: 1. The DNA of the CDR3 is TGTGCCAGCAGTCGACTAGCGGGAGGGTACGAGCAGTACTTC. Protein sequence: CASSRLAGGYEQYF.

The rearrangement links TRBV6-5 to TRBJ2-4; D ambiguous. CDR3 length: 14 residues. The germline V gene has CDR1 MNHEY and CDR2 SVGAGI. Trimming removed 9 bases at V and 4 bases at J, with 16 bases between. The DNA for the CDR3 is TGTGCCAGTCGACGGGCATGGCAAAAAAACATTCAGTACTTC. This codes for CASRRAWQKNIQYF.